The 9 T cell receptor beta chains listed next were all sequenced from one sample in a study of OX40 agonist ivuxolimab in advanced cancers. Sequencing used immunoSEQ multiplex PCR; TCRdb keeps in-frame clones, though not all of them. This table holds roughly 60,000 clones, around four fifths found once. The material was CD4+ or CD8+ T cells sorted from blood, obtained in a trial of the OX40 agonist ivuxolimab. All receptors derive from an adult with an advanced solid tumor such as melanoma, head and neck, liver or kidney cancer.

This clone has a handful of counts. V gene TRBV9 combines with J gene TRBJ2-7, with TRBD2 identical over 11 bases. Germline V CDR1 and CDR2: SGDLS, YYNGEE. V was pared by 2 bases and J by 3 bases, with 1 base of the junction left unmatched. The CDR3 is 14 amino acids. CDR3 sequence: CASSVTSGGYEQYF. In DNA, the CDR3 is TGTGCCAGCAGCGTCACTAGCGGGGGCTACGAGCAGTACTTC.

The chain is built from TRBV6-4 and TRBJ2-4; D gene unclear. V was trimmed by 8 bases and J by 12 bases, leaving 11 bases between them. Germline values: CDR1 MRHNA, CDR2 SNTAGT. This CDR3 is 10 amino acids long. CDR3 sequence (DNA): TGTGCCAGCCAACGTGTTCCTCAGTACTTC. It encodes CASQRVPQYF.

This clone was detected a few times. V is TRBV6-6 and J is TRBJ1-1; D gene uncertain. Per germline, CDR1 MNHNY and CDR2 SVGAGI (reference sequence). This CDR3 spans 11 amino acids. V gave up 6 bases and J gave up 6 bases, with 8 bases separating them. The CDR3 nucleotides are TGTGCCAGCAGGGGGAGCTCTGAAGCTTTCTTT. Translating gives CASRGSSEAFF.

This chain joins TRBV18 and TRBJ2-5; a weak D match, TRBD1 (6 bases). This CDR3 is 14 amino acids long. V shed 2 bases and J shed 1 base, with 8 bases lying between them. Germline V lookup: CDR1 KGHSH, CDR2 LQKENI. DNA of the CDR3: TGTGCCAGCTCACCAGGGACAAGCCAAGAGACCCAGTACTTC. Residues: CASSPGTSQETQYF. The complete variable domain, with remaining parts taken from reference TRBV18 and TRBJ2-5, reads NAGVMQNPRHLVRRRGQEARLRCSPMKGHSHVYWYRQLPEEGLKFMVYLQKENIIDESGMPKERFSAEFPKEGPSILRIQQVVRGDSAAYFCASSPGTSQETQYFGPGTRLLVL.

This clone was observed once. The chain employs TRBV5-1 and TRBJ2-7; D is unclear. This CDR3 spans 15 amino acids. Germline V gene data show CDR1 as SGHRS and CDR2 as YFSETQ. The V end lost 1 base, the J end lost 9 bases, and 20 bases lay between the germline ends. In nucleotides, the CDR3 is TGCGCCAGCAGCTTGACTTTTTCTAACTCCGCCGGGCAGTACTTC. Protein sequence: CASSLTFSNSAGQYF.

The J gene is TRBJ2-7, the V gene TRBV7-6; a weak D match, TRBD1 (6 bases). CDR1 is SGHVS, CDR2 FNYEAQ, per germline. The CDR3 is 15 amino acids. V was cut by 1 base and J by 4 bases, with 14 bases left in between. Here the CDR3 reads CASSLGQGRLYEQYF. The CDR3 DNA reads as TGTGCCAGCAGCTTAGGCCAGGGGAGACTTTACGAGCAGTACTTC.

This clone was recorded once. V and J are TRBV4-1 and TRBJ2-3, with D unclear. Trimming stripped 1 base from V and 9 bases from J, with 11 bases between. CDR1 MGHRA and CDR2 YSYEKL come from the germline V gene. CDR3 length: 13 amino acids. In nucleotides, the CDR3 is TGCGCCAGCAGCCAAGTGGGGTCAAGGACGCAGTATTTT. Translating gives CASSQVGSRTQYF.

This CDR3 reads CASTAGTGGYEQYF. CDR3 sequence (DNA): TGTGCCAGCACAGCCGGGACAGGGGGCTACGAGCAGTACTTC. This chain connects TRBV28 to TRBJ2-7; TRBD1 matches 11 bases. Germline V gene sequence: CDR1 MDHEN, CDR2 SYDVKM. The CDR3 extends over 14 amino acids. V lost 7 bases, J lost 3 bases, and 5 bases stayed unmatched.

The chain is built from TRBV14 and TRBJ1-1; D possibly corresponds to TRBD1 (6 bases). CDR3 size: 13 residues. V was trimmed by 3 bases and J by 1 base, leaving 6 bases between them. Germline lookup yields CDR1 SGHDN and CDR2 FVKESK. The CDR3 DNA follows: TGTGCCAGCAGCCAGGGGGCGAACACTGAAGCTTTCTTT. Translating gives CASSQGANTEAFF.